Listed below are T cell receptor beta chains from one sample, sequenced in a study of blood T cells in healthy people across ages. TCRdb used MiXCR to reprocess the 5' RACE reads, holding one entry per CDR3 protein. The profile shows over 1,300,000 distinct CDR3 sequences, around 55% of them singletons. The sequenced sample was blood. Receptors originate from a man between 18 and 35 years old in good health. The CDR3 runs from the conserved cysteine through the conserved F or W. Each record gives: clone size, D gene, V gene, J gene, CDR3 protein, CDR3 DNA. D genes are given only for firm matches. Size is stated for part of the rows, as once, few or many counts, or as a class when the clone is expanded.

>-|-|TRBV28|TRBJ2-7
CASRDNESYEQYF
TGTGCCAGCAGGGACAATGAATCCTACGAGCAGTACTTC
>few|-|TRBV4-1|TRBJ2-7
CASSQVKEGEADEQYF
TGCGCCAGCAGCCAAGTAAAAGAGGGGGAGGCCGACGAGCAGTACTTC
>-|-|TRBV20-1|TRBJ2-5
CSAARWGAKETQYF
TGCAGTGCTGCCCGATGGGGGGCCAAAGAGACCCAGTACTTC
>-|TRBD2|TRBV7-9|TRBJ2-2
CASSSGLAGSNTGELFF
TGTGCCAGCAGCTCGGGACTAGCGGGCTCGAACACCGGGGAGCTGTTTTTT
>-|-|TRBV19|TRBJ2-2
CASSMQGTDTGELFF
TGTGCCAGTAGCATGCAGGGCACCGACACCGGGGAGCTGTTTTTT
>few|-|TRBV20-1|TRBJ2-7
CSARDQGQNYEQYF
TGCAGTGCTAGAGATCAAGGACAGAACTACGAGCAGTACTTC
>few|TRBD1|TRBV6-2/TRBV6-3|TRBJ1-2
CASNGQGGYTF
TGTGCCAGCAACGGACAGGGTGGCTACACCTTC
>-|-|TRBV27|TRBJ1-2
CASSLKTFPNYGYTF
TGTGCCAGCAGTTTAAAAACATTCCCTAACTATGGCTACACCTTC
>-|TRBD2|TRBV20-1|TRBJ2-7
CSMSSGGSYEQYF
TGCAGCATGAGTTCGGGGGGATCCTACGAGCAGTACTTC
>-|-|TRBV15|TRBJ1-2
CATSTSNNYGYTF
TGTGCCACCAGCACCTCGAATAACTATGGCTACACCTTC
>-|TRBD2|TRBV5-6|TRBJ2-3
CASSLNGGSTDTQYF
TGTGCCAGCAGCTTGAACGGGGGGTCCACAGATACGCAGTATTTT
>-|-|TRBV5-1|TRBJ2-1
CASSSRLSSYNEQFF
TGCGCCAGCAGCTCTAGACTCAGCTCCTACAATGAGCAGTTCTTC
>-|-|TRBV4-1|TRBJ1-1
CASSQGRAELTMNTEAFF
TGCGCCAGCAGCCAAGGGCGGGCCGAGCTTACAATGAACACTGAAGCTTTCTTT
>-|TRBD2|TRBV15|TRBJ2-1
CATSRGLGLERGQFF
TGTGCCACCAGCCGGGGACTAGGGCTTGAAAGAGGGCAGTTCTTC
>once|-|TRBV7-9|TRBJ1-2
CASSSVIEDGAGGYTF
TGTGCCAGCAGCTCCGTGATTGAGGACGGGGCGGGAGGCTACACCTTC
>-|TRBD2|TRBV20-1|TRBJ2-2
CSARGGDPTGELFF
TGCAGTGCTAGGGGAGGGGACCCCACCGGGGAGCTGTTTTTT
>once|-|TRBV15|TRBJ1-5
CATSRAMTAAYNQPQHF
TGTGCCACCAGCAGAGCAATGACAGCGGCCTACAATCAGCCCCAGCATTTT
>-|TRBD2|TRBV7-9|TRBJ2-7
CASSPRLAREQYF
TGTGCCAGCAGCCCCAGACTAGCCCGGGAGCAGTACTTC